Below are 6 T cell receptor beta chains sequenced from a single sample in a study of cytomegalovirus exposure and HLA in healthy donors (dated by TCRdb to between 2016 and 2019). Library generation was performed with the immunoSEQ multiplex PCR assay. The multiplex PCR relied on a mix of 60 forward primers for TCR Vbeta segments and 13 reverse primers for TCR Jbeta segments. TCRdb provides this immuneACCESS table in a form limited to in-frame rearrangements. Some clones are lacking; in checked studies, under half of them reflect an unresolved V gene, and why the rest are absent is not known. Present in this sample are 200,000 to 250,000 clones, approximately 90% of which were seen just once. In total, the top ten clones hold around 1% of the sample. The material sequenced was PBMCs. The origin of the receptors is a woman between 18 and 30 years old in good health and CMV-seronegative.

This clone was seen only once. Relative to the germline gene, one junction end is altered; a read error may explain this. The chain is built from TRBV2 and TRBJ2-7; D remains unclear. This CDR3 spans 11 amino acids. Germline CDR1 is SNHLY and CDR2 is FYNNEI. CDR3 sequence: CATSKRYEQYF. CDR3 bases: TGTGCCACCAGTAAGAGGTACGAGCAGTACTTC.

The V and J genes are TRBV5-1 and TRBJ1-2; 8 bases are a match to TRBD1. With 5 bases clipped from V and 4 bases from J, the junction kept 10 bases outside the gene matches. The CDR3 runs 15 residues. Germline V gives CDR1 SGHRS, CDR2 YFSETQ. CDR3 residues: CASRGETGAAYGYTF. The CDR3 DNA sequence: TGCGCCAGCAGAGGGGAGACAGGGGCGGCCTATGGCTACACCTTC.

The chain employs TRBV27 and TRBJ1-1; 9 positions match TRBD1. Germline CDR1 MNHEY, CDR2 SMNVEV (reference sequence). This CDR3 is built from 13 residues. V gave up 4 bases and J gave up 4 bases; unmatched junction bases: 1. The CDR3 DNA is TGTGCCAGCAGTTGGGACAGGGTCACTGAAGCTTTCTTT. Its translation: CASSWDRVTEAFF.

This clone was picked up one time. This chain links TRBV19 with TRBJ2-2; possibly TRBD2 for D (6 bases). Per germline, CDR1 LNHDA and CDR2 SQIVND (reference sequence). The CDR3 is 14 residues long. The V end lost 6 bases, the J end lost 3 bases, and 11 bases lay between the germline ends. In DNA, the CDR3 is TGTGCCAGTAGACTAGCCGGGGACACCGGGGAGCTGTTTTTT. It is translated as CASRLAGDTGELFF.

J is TRBJ2-3 and V is TRBV10-1; 7 nucleotides agree with TRBD2. The CDR3 covers 15 residues. Germline lookup yields CDR1 WNHNN and CDR2 SYGVQD (reference sequence). J gave up 5 bases and V 0 bases, and 5 bases lay outside the gene matches. The CDR3: CASSESGRVGDTQYF. DNA of the CDR3: TGCGCCAGCAGTGAGTCGGGGAGGGTTGGAGATACGCAGTATTTT.

V gene TRBV13 combines with J gene TRBJ1-1, with D maybe TRBD1 (6 bases). Trimming removed 7 bases from V and 5 bases from J, with 20 bases in between. From germline, CDR1 is PRHDT and CDR2 FYEKMQ (reference sequence). The CDR3 totals 15 residues. The CDR3 protein is CASNRRGAGRTEAFF. The CDR3 DNA reads as TGTGCCAGCAACCGGCGGGGGGCCGGGAGGACTGAAGCTTTCTTT.